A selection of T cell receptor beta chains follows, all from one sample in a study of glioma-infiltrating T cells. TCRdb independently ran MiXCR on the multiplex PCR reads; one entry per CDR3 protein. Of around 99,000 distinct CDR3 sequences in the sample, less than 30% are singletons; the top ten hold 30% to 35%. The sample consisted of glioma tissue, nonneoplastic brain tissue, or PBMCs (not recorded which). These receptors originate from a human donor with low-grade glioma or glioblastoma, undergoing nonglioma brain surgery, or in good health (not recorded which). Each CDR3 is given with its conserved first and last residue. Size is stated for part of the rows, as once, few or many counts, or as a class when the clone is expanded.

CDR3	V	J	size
CASSQDLTGLYEQYF	TRBV4-3	TRBJ2-7	once
CASSAQIEQHF	TRBV12-3/TRBV12-4	TRBJ2-7	-
CAWNEHVRPFF	TRBV30	TRBJ1-1	once
CASSPTSGRYHEQYF	TRBV27	TRBJ2-7	many
CASSLKGTTNEKLFF	TRBV28	TRBJ1-4	many
CATSGRDGNTEAFF	TRBV15	TRBJ1-1	many
CASSLGIAGGDETQYF	TRBV7-2	TRBJ2-5	many
CSAGQSSTDTQYF	TRBV20-1	TRBJ2-3	many
CAISESSGNQPQHF	TRBV10-3	TRBJ1-5	few
CASSSTTGQHQETQYF	TRBV9	TRBJ2-5	few
CASSLVASGSTDTQYF	TRBV11-2	TRBJ2-3	many
CASSAKGQEVAGELFF	TRBV2	TRBJ2-2	many
CSARDRETQYF	TRBV20-1	TRBJ2-5	many
CSVGQGFEKLFF	TRBV29-1	TRBJ1-4	few
CASSLGLAGVYEQYF	TRBV7-9	TRBJ2-7	many
CASSSGIAYNEQFF	TRBV5-5	TRBJ2-1	-
CASSLRPLSSGNTIYF	TRBV11-2	TRBJ1-3	few
CAISESILTEAFF	TRBV10-3	TRBJ1-1	many
CASSPRGKETQYF	TRBV18	TRBJ2-5	many
CASSPRPKETQYF	TRBV7-2	TRBJ2-5	few
CASSDGGYSNQPQHF	TRBV2	TRBJ1-5	many
CANSYSRGQVLDKQYF	TRBV6-6	TRBJ2-3	-
CSVEQGTGFLLSGNTIYF	TRBV29-1	TRBJ1-3	few
CASSQPSFRETQYF	TRBV7-2	TRBJ2-5	many
CSVEEGAAYTQYF	TRBV29-1	TRBJ2-3	-
CASSQDLGQGGRPQHF	TRBV4-2	TRBJ1-5	many
CASSETGSTEAFF	TRBV18	TRBJ1-1	many
CASSLGGSDDEQYF	TRBV12-3/TRBV12-4	TRBJ2-7	many
CASSPNRGLEGGHNEQFF	TRBV5-5	TRBJ2-1	-
CASSAESDEQYF	TRBV2	TRBJ2-7	many
CASSQYQGNTEAFF	TRBV4-1	TRBJ1-1	many
CSASASHYNEQFF	TRBV20-1	TRBJ2-1	many
CASTQVAGSSYEQYF	TRBV4-1	TRBJ2-7	many
CSARVPALRYEQYF	TRBV20-1	TRBJ2-7	many
CASTPVGTDTQYF	TRBV6-2/TRBV6-3	TRBJ2-3	many
CASSSKGFAYEQYF	TRBV6-1	TRBJ2-7	many
CSARDPAGSGGTYNEQFF	TRBV20-1	TRBJ2-1	many
CASSPQVAEAFF	TRBV7-9	TRBJ1-1	many
CATSDPSPDTQYF	TRBV24-1	TRBJ2-3	many
CASSLGLDRRFQETKYF	TRBV5-1	TRBJ2-5	-
CASIRPGTYEQYF	TRBV7-2	TRBJ2-7	many
CTAGLSLGNEQFF	TRBV29-1	TRBJ2-1	many
CASSVSSERGGRDEQFF	TRBV2	TRBJ2-1	many
CASSPLGQGARSSGNTIYF	TRBV7-2	TRBJ1-3	many
CSSSVGLYDQYF	TRBV2	TRBJ2-7	-
CASSYTVPQVSNNYEQYF	TRBV6-2/TRBV6-3	TRBJ2-7	-
CASSLKGGNQPQHF	TRBV27	TRBJ1-5	-
CASSPGISYEQYF	TRBV12-3/TRBV12-4	TRBJ2-7	many
CASRLGLTPYEQYF	TRBV13	TRBJ2-7	-
CASRGAQAGELFF	TRBV10-2	TRBJ2-2	few
CASSFLLAGGRNNEQFF	TRBV5-4	TRBJ2-1	many
CNAPRPSATGELFF	TRBV20-1	TRBJ2-2	-